This section outlines one T cell receptor beta chain sequence together with its context. What it recognizes is unknown. The germline V gene encodes CDR1 KGHSH and CDR2 LQKENI. The CDR3 contains 17 residues. Trimming cost V 5 bases and J 6 bases; bases outside gene matches: 12. The data are from a study of T cells in narcolepsy. Findings and caveats of the study: Autoreactive clonotypes reportedly recurred in blood of same and different patients, not controls. No autoreactive T cell clone sequences appeared in some memory CD4+ repertoires. Comparing one patient's CSF and blood CD4+ clonotypes highlighted HCRT- and TRIB2-specific autoreactive clonotypes.

TCRdb's copy holds only in-frame clones and misses some; the assay was immunoSEQ multiplex PCR. This table has tens of thousands of clones, 90% appearing once. The sequenced sample was CD45RA- memory CD4+ T cells from PBMCs. V and J are TRBV18 and TRBJ1-6; 8 bases align to TRBD1. The receptor was derived from a human donor with narcolepsy. The CDR3 nucleotides are TGTGCCAGCTCAAGTCAATCCGGGACAGGAGCTAATTCACCCCTCCACTTT. As protein: CASSSQSGTGANSPLHF. Together with reference TRBV18 and TRBJ1-6, the CDR3 gives the full variable domain: NAGVMQNPRHLVRRRGQEARLRCSPMKGHSHVYWYRQLPEEGLKFMVYLQKENIIDESGMPKERFSAEFPKEGPSILRIQQVVRGDSAAYFCASSSQSGTGANSPLHFGNGTRLTVT.